One sample yielded the 30 T cell receptor beta chains listed below, sequenced in a study of cytomegalovirus exposure and HLA in healthy donors (dated by TCRdb to 2015 to 2018). The method was the immunoSEQ multiplex PCR assay. A mixture of 60 forward primers for TCR Vbeta segments and 13 reverse primers for TCR Jbeta segments was used in the multiplex PCR. TCRdb mirrors the immuneACCESS table, restricted to in-frame sequences. Some clones are absent from its copies; in checked studies, under half trace to an unresolved V gene, and the reason for the others is unknown. This sample's listing comprises some 110,000 clones. The leading ten clones occupy roughly 1% of the sample. The sequencing input was PBMCs. All receptors derive from a man between 18 and 35 years old in good health and CMV-seronegative.

The gene calls are TRBV18 and TRBJ2-7; TRBD2 matches 15 bases. CDR1 KGHSH and CDR2 LQKENI come from the germline V gene. V trimming: 6 bases; J trimming: 4 bases; junction bases outside the gene matches: 16. The CDR3 is made up of 19 amino acids. The CDR3 DNA is TGTGCCAGCTCCCAGCCCGGGACTAGCGGGGGGCGAACACCTTACGAGCAGTACTTC. This translates into CASSQPGTSGGRTPYEQYF. The entire variable domain, with the rest obtained from reference TRBV18 and TRBJ2-7, is as follows: NAGVMQNPRHLVRRRGQEARLRCSPMKGHSHVYWYRQLPEEGLKFMVYLQKENIIDESGMPKERFSAEFPKEGPSILRIQQVVRGDSAAYFCASSQPGTSGGRTPYEQYFGPGTRLTVT.

The chain uses TRBV4-1 and TRBJ1-6, with 7 bases that match TRBD1. CDR1 and CDR2 from the germline V gene are MGHRA and YSYEKL. CDR3 length: 16 amino acids. After removal of 3 bases from V and 7 bases from J, the junction contained 9 bases not matched to a gene. The CDR3 DNA sequence: TGCGCCAGCAGCCATGTAACAGGGGAATCAAATTCACCCCTCCACTTT. Amino acids: CASSHVTGESNSPLHF.

The chain combines TRBV7-9 with TRBJ1-6, with D perhaps TRBD1 (5 bases). With 6 bases removed from V and 0 bases from J, the gap between germline ends came to 15 bases. The germline V gene has CDR1 SEHNR and CDR2 FQNEAQ (reference sequence). The CDR3 has 17 amino acids. The CDR3 reads CASSFGTLSSYNSPLHF. CDR3 coding DNA: TGTGCCAGCAGTTTCGGGACTCTGAGCTCCTATAATTCACCCCTCCACTTT.

The V and J genes are TRBV11-3 and TRBJ2-1, with D unresolved. The V gene lost 5 bases and the J gene lost 9 bases, with 14 bases spanning the gap. This CDR3 region has 13 residues. CDR1 and CDR2 (germline): SGHNT, YENEEA. For the CDR3, the DNA is TGTGCCAGCAGCACTTCACTGGGCACTGAGCAGTTCTTC. This translates into CASSTSLGTEQFF.

V is TRBV2 and J is TRBJ2-5, with 7 bases identical to TRBD1. The CDR3 loop spans 11 amino acids. In germline, CDR1 is SNHLY, CDR2 FYNNEI. V lost 6 bases to trimming and J lost 5 bases; unmatched junction nucleotides: 0. The CDR3 DNA is TGTGCCAGCAGGACAGGGGAGACCCAGTACTTC. It specifies CASRTGETQYF.

The CDR3, as DNA: TGTGCCAGCAGCCCCCGGGATGTTTCCGAGCAGTACTTC. Amino acid sequence: CASSPRDVSEQYF. V gene TRBV11-3 combines with J gene TRBJ2-7; tentatively, D is TRBD2 (5 bases). Germline lookup yields CDR1 SGHNT and CDR2 YENEEA. With 5 bases removed from V and 6 bases from J, the gap between germline ends came to 14 bases. The CDR3 is made up of 13 amino acids.

The rearrangement joins TRBV5-1 to TRBJ1-1, with 9 bases that match TRBD1. Trimming removed 2 bases from V and 1 base from J; junction bases left unmatched: 3. CDR3 length equals 15 residues. The germline gives CDR1 SGHRS, CDR2 YFSETQ. The CDR3 region is CASSLEGQGNTEAFF. The CDR3 nucleotides are TGCGCCAGCAGCTTAGAGGGACAGGGGAACACTGAAGCTTTCTTT.

The V gene is TRBV29-1, the J gene TRBJ2-1; 8 positions match TRBD2. Germline CDR1 and CDR2: SQVTM and ANQGSEA. V lost 1 base, J lost 4 bases, and 12 bases stayed unmatched. This CDR3 is 17 amino acids long. CDR3 amino acids: CSVEVHRSGRWYNEQFF. The CDR3 DNA sequence: TGCAGCGTTGAAGTGCACAGAAGCGGGAGATGGTACAATGAGCAGTTCTTC.

The chain uses TRBV4-1 and TRBJ1-1; 8 bases fit TRBD1. Unmatched junction bases numbered 16, after V lost 4 bases and J lost 0 bases. CDR1 is MGHRA, CDR2 YSYEKL, per germline. The CDR3 spans 19 residues. CDR3 bases: TGCGCCAGCAGCCTAAACAACCAGGGGGCGCAACGGGTGAACACTGAAGCTTTCTTT. The encoded protein is CASSLNNQGAQRVNTEAFF.

J is TRBJ2-3 and V is TRBV30; D is possibly TRBD1 (5 bases). The CDR3 extends over 14 amino acids. Deletions cut 4 bases from V and 0 bases from J, with 11 bases between. CDR1 is GTSNPN, CDR2 SVGIG, per germline (reference sequence). The CDR3 loop reads CAWTLSGSTDTQYF. CDR3 DNA: TGTGCCTGGACCCTCTCAGGGAGCACAGATACGCAGTATTTT.

The V call is TRBV28, the J call TRBJ2-5; 16 bases map to TRBD2. The J segment lost 7 bases and the V segment lost 3 bases, leaving 11 bases of the junction unmatched. CDR1 is MDHEN and CDR2 is SYDVKM in the germline V gene. The CDR3 length is 18 residues. CDR3 DNA: TGTGCCAGCAGTTTCCTGGGACTAGCGGGGGGGAATCCCAGGACCCAGTACTTC. Translated, it gives CASSFLGLAGGNPRTQYF. The whole variable domain, filled in from reference TRBV28 and TRBJ2-5, reads DVKVTQSSRYLVKRTGEKVFLECVQDMDHENMFWYRQDPGLGLRLIYFSYDVKMKEKGDIPEGYSVSREKKERFSLILESASTNQTSMYLCASSFLGLAGGNPRTQYFGPGTRLLVL.

The CDR3 DNA follows: TGTGCCAGCAGCTTAGCCCCCGATCAGCCCCAGCATTTT. It specifies CASSLAPDQPQHF. This rearrangement joins TRBV7-6 to TRBJ1-5; D gene unclear. CDR1 is SGHVS, CDR2 FNYEAQ, per germline. Trimming removed 0 bases from V and 5 bases from J, with 5 bases in between. This CDR3 is built from 13 residues.

The rearrangement links TRBV5-1 to TRBJ1-1; 7 bases line up with TRBD1. The CDR3 is 15 amino acids. Germline loops: CDR1 SGHRS, CDR2 YFSETQ. The V and J ends lost 0 bases and 4 bases, in that order; junction bases with no gene match: 6. CDR3 protein: CASSLEGGRGTEAFF. CDR3 DNA: TGCGCCAGCAGCTTGGAAGGGGGCCGGGGCACTGAAGCTTTCTTT.

The rearrangement uses TRBV2 and TRBJ1-5; D not certain. CDR1 is SNHLY and CDR2 is FYNNEI in the germline V gene. This CDR3 contains 13 residues. V was cut by 10 bases and J by 5 bases, with 15 bases left in between. The chain's CDR3 is CATRTEVDQPQHF. The CDR3 DNA sequence: TGTGCCACCCGAACGGAGGTTGATCAGCCCCAGCATTTT.

The V call is TRBV19, the J call TRBJ1-5; no firm D call. Germline loops: CDR1 LNHDA, CDR2 SQIVND (reference sequence). Trimming removed 3 bases at V and 3 bases at J, with 12 bases between. The CDR3 extends over 15 amino acids. DNA for the CDR3: TGTGCCAGTAGTATTGCCCCGGAGCCCAATCAGCCCCAGCATTTT. As protein: CASSIAPEPNQPQHF.

The rearrangement uses TRBV9 and TRBJ1-2; 9 bases are a match to TRBD1. The CDR3 covers 13 residues. The V segment lost 4 bases and the J segment 8 bases; nucleotides outside the gene matches: 6. CDR1 SGDLS and CDR2 YYNGEE come from the germline V gene. This chain's CDR3 is CASSQGQGGGYTF. CDR3 in DNA: TGTGCCAGCAGCCAGGGACAGGGAGGAGGCTACACCTTC.

This sequence joins TRBV5-1 and TRBJ2-7, with TRBD2 matching over 14 bases. This CDR3 spans 15 amino acids. Germline lookup yields CDR1 SGHRS and CDR2 YFSETQ. Trimming took 4 bases from V and 5 from J; bases not matched to a gene: 5. CDR3 bases: TGCGCCAGCAGCAGGACTAGCGGGGGGCCCCACGAGCAGTACTTC. Translated, it gives CASSRTSGGPHEQYF.

V gene TRBV12-5 combines with J gene TRBJ2-2; D perhaps matches TRBD1 (6 bases). The germline gives CDR1 LGHNT, CDR2 FRNRAP. V lost 7 bases and J lost 4, with 22 bases in between. This CDR3 is 17 amino acids long. CDR3 nucleotide sequence: TGTGCTAGTGCCCTCAACCTAGGGGGAGTACGCACCGGGGAGCTGTTTTTT. It codes for CASALNLGGVRTGELFF.

The CDR3 region has the DNA TGTGCCAGTGGAACTAGCGGGGGGGCCGGGGAGCTGTTTTTT. Amino acids: CASGTSGGAGELFF. J is TRBJ2-2 and V is TRBV19; 13 positions agree with TRBD2. Per germline, CDR1 LNHDA and CDR2 SQIVND (reference sequence). The ends lost 8 bases at V and 6 bases at J; junction bases unmatched: 3. The CDR3 length is 14 residues.

The rearrangement uses TRBV19 and TRBJ1-1, with a possible D match to TRBD1 (6 bases). V was cut by 6 bases and J by 7 bases, with 12 bases left in between. The CDR3 is 12 amino acids. Germline CDR1 LNHDA, CDR2 SQIVND (reference sequence). The CDR3 coding sequence is TGTGCCAGTAGCCACAGGGTCGGTGAAGCTTTCTTT. This encodes CASSHRVGEAFF.

CDR3 coding DNA: TGTGCCTGGAGCATATCTCGGAGTGGCTATGGCTACACCTTC. It encodes CAWSISRSGYGYTF. The chain joins TRBV30 to TRBJ1-2; the D is unclear. Germline CDR1 GTSNPN, CDR2 SVGIG (reference sequence). V dropped 3 bases and J dropped 4 bases, with 15 bases sitting between them. CDR3 length: 14 residues.

The chain combines TRBV5-1 with TRBJ1-2; TRBD1 matches 7 bases. The CDR3 contains 15 residues. The V gene's germline CDR1 is SGHRS and CDR2 YFSETQ. J gave up 4 bases and V 4 bases, and 10 bases lay outside the gene matches. CDR3 protein: CASSEGAGTVYGYTF. The CDR3, as DNA: TGCGCCAGCAGCGAGGGGGCCGGGACTGTCTATGGCTACACCTTC.

This chain uses TRBV19 with TRBJ1-1; the D gene is possibly TRBD1 (5 bases). The CDR3 is 14 residues long. Trimming took off 5 bases at V and 4 bases at J, with 14 bases between the two ends. The germline V gene encodes CDR1 LNHDA and CDR2 SQIVND (reference sequence). The CDR3 sequence: CASSPISGVTEAFF. CDR3 nucleotide sequence: TGTGCCAGTAGTCCCATTTCGGGGGTCACTGAAGCTTTCTTT.

The chain uses TRBV2 and TRBJ1-1; possible D gene TRBD1, 6 bases. The germline V and J ends were trimmed by 8 bases and 2 bases, with 15 bases remaining between them. This CDR3 is built from 14 residues. The germline V gene has CDR1 SNHLY and CDR2 FYNNEI. Written as DNA, the CDR3 is TGTGCCAGCCTAGGCCAGACAGGCAACACTGAAGCTTTCTTT. As protein: CASLGQTGNTEAFF.

V usage is TRBV5-1 and J usage is TRBJ1-1; 8 bases are shared with TRBD1. The CDR3 is made up of 14 amino acids. CDR1 and CDR2 from the germline V gene are SGHRS and YFSETQ. V lost 4 bases, J lost 7 bases, and 9 bases stayed unmatched. The CDR3 nucleotides are TGCGCCAGCAGCCCCTGGACAGGGCAGGGTGAAGCTTTCTTT. This sequence encodes CASSPWTGQGEAFF.

CDR3 region: CASPGLAGPSYEQYF. The CDR3 coding sequence is TGTGCCAGTCCCGGACTAGCGGGACCTTCCTACGAGCAGTACTTC. The gene calls are TRBV2 and TRBJ2-7; 12 bases match TRBD2. The CDR3 loop spans 15 amino acids. Trimming cost V 9 bases and J 1 base; bases outside gene matches: 7. CDR1 and CDR2 from the germline V gene are SNHLY and FYNNEI.

As regards this clone: Additional DNA sequences in this sample encode the identical CDR3. The CDR3 sequence: CASSQDLYEQYF. CDR3 in DNA: TGCGCCAGCAGCCAAGATCTCTACGAGCAGTACTTC. The J gene is TRBJ2-7, the V gene TRBV4-1; no clear D. The germline V and J ends were trimmed by 0 bases and 3 bases, with 3 bases remaining between them. Germline V lookup: CDR1 MGHRA, CDR2 YSYEKL. This CDR3 has 12 amino acids.

The CDR3 DNA is TGTGCCAGCAGCCAACCCGGGACTAGCGGCGAGCAGTACTTC. This translates into CASSQPGTSGEQYF. The chain couples TRBV4-2 to TRBJ2-7; TRBD2 aligns across 11 bases. Germline CDR1 reads LGHNA; CDR2 reads YNFKEQ. The CDR3 contains 14 residues. The V and J ends lost 2 bases and 6 bases, in that order; junction bases with no gene match: 3.

The CDR3 reads CASRTGTSSTDTQYF. The CDR3 DNA reads as TGCGCCAGCAGGACTGGGACATCGAGCACAGATACGCAGTATTTT. The chain couples TRBV10-1 to TRBJ2-3; a possible D gene is TRBD1 (6 bases). Germline CDR1 reads WNHNN; CDR2 reads SYGVQD (reference sequence). The germline V and J ends were trimmed by 6 bases and 0 bases, with 13 bases remaining between them. This CDR3 comprises 15 residues.

The genes are TRBV5-1 and TRBJ1-6; tentatively, D is TRBD1 (5 bases). The germline V and J ends were trimmed by 1 base and 10 bases, with 12 bases remaining between them. The CDR3 runs to 14 residues. CDR1 and CDR2 from the germline V gene are SGHRS and YFSETQ. The CDR3 loop reads CASSLQGMGSPLHF. For the CDR3, the DNA is TGCGCCAGCAGCTTGCAGGGAATGGGATCACCCCTCCACTTT.